This T cell receptor (beta chain) was captured by sequencing in a study of beta chain features in type 1 diabetes. To note about this clone: Its antigen is as yet unknown.

Of the isolated RNA, all was reverse transcribed, and so the sequenced material was expressed TCRB transcripts. Mean read depth for naive, central memory and regulatory T cell samples was 3 million to 4.5 million reads. Method: immunoSEQ multiplex PCR; TCRdb's copy keeps in-frame clones and lacks some. The table has fewer than 300,000 clones, 11% seen once. Overall study findings and caveats: Type 1 diabetes patients showed fewer insertions and more deletions at VDJ junctions. Type 1 diabetes patients had moderately but significantly shorter TCRB CDR3s in all four CD4+ subsets.

Germline V gene lookup returns CDR1 SGDLS and CDR2 YYNGEE. There are 16 residues in the CDR3. V gave up 2 bases and J gave up 1 base; unmatched junction bases: 9. This rearrangement joins TRBV9 to TRBJ2-7; 7 nucleotides match TRBD1. Sequenced sample: naive CD4+ T cells from blood. This TCR was sampled from a man aged 25 to 40 with type 1 diabetes. CDR3 bases: TGTGCCAGCAGCGTCGGCCCGCTACAGGGGTCCTACGAGCAGTACTTC. Protein: CASSVGPLQGSYEQYF. Supplemented by reference TRBV9 and TRBJ2-7, the full variable domain reads DSGVTQTPKHLITATGQRVTLRCSPRSGDLSVYWYQQSLDQGLQFLIQYYNGEERAKGNILERFSAQQFPDLHSELNLSSLELGDSALYFCASSVGPLQGSYEQYFGPGTRLTVT.